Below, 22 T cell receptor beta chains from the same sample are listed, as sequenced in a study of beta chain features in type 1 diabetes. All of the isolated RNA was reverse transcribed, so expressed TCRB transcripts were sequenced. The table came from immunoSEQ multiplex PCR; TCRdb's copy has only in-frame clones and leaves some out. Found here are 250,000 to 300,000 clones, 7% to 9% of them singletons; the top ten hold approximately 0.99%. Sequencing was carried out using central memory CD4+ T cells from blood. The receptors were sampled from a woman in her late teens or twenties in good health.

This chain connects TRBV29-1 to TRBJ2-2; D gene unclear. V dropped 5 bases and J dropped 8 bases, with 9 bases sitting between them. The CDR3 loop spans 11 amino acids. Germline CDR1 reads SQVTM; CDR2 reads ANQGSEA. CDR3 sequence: CSVSLVGELFF. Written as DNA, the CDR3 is TGCAGCGTTTCCCTCGTGGGGGAGCTGTTTTTT.

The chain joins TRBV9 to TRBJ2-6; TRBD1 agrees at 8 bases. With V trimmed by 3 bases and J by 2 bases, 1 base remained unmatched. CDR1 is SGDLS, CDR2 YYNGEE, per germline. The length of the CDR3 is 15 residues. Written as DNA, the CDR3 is TGTGCCAGCAGCGCGACAGGGGCTGGGGCCAACGTCCTGACTTTC. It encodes CASSATGAGANVLTF.

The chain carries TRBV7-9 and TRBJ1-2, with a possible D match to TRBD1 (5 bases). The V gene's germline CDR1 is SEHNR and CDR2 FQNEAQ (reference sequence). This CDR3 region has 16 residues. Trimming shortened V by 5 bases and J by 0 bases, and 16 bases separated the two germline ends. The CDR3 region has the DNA TGTGCCAGCAGCAACTACGAGTTGGGGGCTAACTATGGCTACACCTTC. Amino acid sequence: CASSNYELGANYGYTF.

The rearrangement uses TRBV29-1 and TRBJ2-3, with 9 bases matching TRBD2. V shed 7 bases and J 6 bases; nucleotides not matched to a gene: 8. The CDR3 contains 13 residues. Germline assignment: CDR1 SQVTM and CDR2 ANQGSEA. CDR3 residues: CSAPGLALDTQYF. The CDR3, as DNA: TGCAGCGCCCCGGGACTAGCTTTGGATACGCAGTATTTT.

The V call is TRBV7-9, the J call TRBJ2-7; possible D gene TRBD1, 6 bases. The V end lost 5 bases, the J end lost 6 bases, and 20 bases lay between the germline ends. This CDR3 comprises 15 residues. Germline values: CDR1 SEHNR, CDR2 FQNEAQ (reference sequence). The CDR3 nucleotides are TGTGCCAGCAGCCGTTTGGGGGCTAGCCCCGTCGAGCAGTACTTC. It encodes CASSRLGASPVEQYF.

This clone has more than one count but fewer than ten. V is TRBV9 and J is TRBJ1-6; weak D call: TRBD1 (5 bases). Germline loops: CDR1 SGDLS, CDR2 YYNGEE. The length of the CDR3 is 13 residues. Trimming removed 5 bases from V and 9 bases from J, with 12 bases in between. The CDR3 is CASSGTPISPLHF. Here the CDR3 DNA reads TGTGCCAGCAGTGGGACGCCAATTTCACCCCTCCACTTT.

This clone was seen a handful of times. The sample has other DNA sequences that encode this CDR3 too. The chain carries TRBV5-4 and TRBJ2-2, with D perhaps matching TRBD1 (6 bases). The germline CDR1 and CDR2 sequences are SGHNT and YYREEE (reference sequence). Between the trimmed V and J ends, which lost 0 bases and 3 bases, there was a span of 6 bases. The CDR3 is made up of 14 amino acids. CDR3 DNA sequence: TGTGCCAGCAGCTTGGGACAGGACACCGGGGAGCTGTTTTTT. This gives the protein CASSLGQDTGELFF.

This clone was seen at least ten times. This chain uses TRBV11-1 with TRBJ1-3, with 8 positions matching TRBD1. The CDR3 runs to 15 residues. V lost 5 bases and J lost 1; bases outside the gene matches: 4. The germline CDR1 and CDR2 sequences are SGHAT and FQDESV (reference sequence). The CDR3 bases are TGTGCCAGCAGCCTTGACAGGGGATCTGGAAACACCATATATTTT. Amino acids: CASSLDRGSGNTIYF. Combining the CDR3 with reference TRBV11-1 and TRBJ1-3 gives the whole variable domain EAEVAQSPRYKITEKSQAVAFWCDPISGHATLYWYRQILGQGPELLVQFQDESVVDDSQLPKDRFSAERLKGVDSTLKIQPAELGDSAMYLCASSLDRGSGNTIYFGEGSWLTVV.

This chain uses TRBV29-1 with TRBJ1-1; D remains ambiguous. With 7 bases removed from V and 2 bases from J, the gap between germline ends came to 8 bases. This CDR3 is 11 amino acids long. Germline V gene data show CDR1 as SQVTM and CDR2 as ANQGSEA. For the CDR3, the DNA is TGCAGCGGCCAGGAAAACACTGAAGCTTTCTTT. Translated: CSGQENTEAFF.

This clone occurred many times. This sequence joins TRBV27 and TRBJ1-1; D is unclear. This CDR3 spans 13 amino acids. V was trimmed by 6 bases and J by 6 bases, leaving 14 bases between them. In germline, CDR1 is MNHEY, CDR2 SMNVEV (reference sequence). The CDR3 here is CASRRDRSSEAFF. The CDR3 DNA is TGTGCCAGCAGACGAGACCGCAGCTCTGAAGCTTTCTTT.

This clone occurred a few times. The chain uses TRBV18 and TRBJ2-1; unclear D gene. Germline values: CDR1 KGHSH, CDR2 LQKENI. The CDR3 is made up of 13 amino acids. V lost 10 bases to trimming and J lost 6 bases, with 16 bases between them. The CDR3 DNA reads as TGTGCCACCCAAATTTACACCAGCAATGAGCAGTTCTTC. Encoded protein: CATQIYTSNEQFF.

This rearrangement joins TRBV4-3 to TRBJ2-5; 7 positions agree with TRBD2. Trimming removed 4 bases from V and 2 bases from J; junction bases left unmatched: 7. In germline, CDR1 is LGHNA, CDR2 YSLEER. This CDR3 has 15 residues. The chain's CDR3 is CASSLGLGYQETQYF. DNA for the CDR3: TGCGCCAGCAGCCTCGGACTAGGTTATCAAGAGACCCAGTACTTC.

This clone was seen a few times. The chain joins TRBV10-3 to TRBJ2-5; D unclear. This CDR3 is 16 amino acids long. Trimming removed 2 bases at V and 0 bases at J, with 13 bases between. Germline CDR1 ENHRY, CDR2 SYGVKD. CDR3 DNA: TGTGCCATCAGTGAGCGGAAGCCCATATACCAAGAGACCCAGTACTTC. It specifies CAISERKPIYQETQYF.

Here the CDR3 reads CASSFTGSEQYV. The CDR3 bases are TGTGCCAGCAGCTTCACGGGGAGCGAGCAGTACGTC. The V call is TRBV6-1, the J call TRBJ2-7, with D perhaps TRBD2 (5 bases). CDR1 MNHNS and CDR2 SASEGT come from the germline V gene. V was trimmed by 6 bases and J by 6 bases, leaving 12 bases between them. The CDR3 sequence is 12 residues long.

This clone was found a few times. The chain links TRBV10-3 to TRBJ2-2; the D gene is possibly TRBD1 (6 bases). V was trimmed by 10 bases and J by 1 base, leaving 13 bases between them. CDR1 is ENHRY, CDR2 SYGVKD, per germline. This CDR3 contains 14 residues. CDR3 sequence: CASRPQGNTGELFF. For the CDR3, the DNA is TGTGCCAGCAGGCCACAGGGGAACACCGGGGAGCTGTTTTTT.

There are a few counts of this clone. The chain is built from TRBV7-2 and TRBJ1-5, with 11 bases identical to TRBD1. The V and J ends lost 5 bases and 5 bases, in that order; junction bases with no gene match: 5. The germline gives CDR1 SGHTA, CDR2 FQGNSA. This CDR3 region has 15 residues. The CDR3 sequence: CASSVGTGGYQPQHF. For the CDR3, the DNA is TGTGCCAGCAGCGTCGGGACAGGGGGGTATCAGCCCCAGCATTTT.

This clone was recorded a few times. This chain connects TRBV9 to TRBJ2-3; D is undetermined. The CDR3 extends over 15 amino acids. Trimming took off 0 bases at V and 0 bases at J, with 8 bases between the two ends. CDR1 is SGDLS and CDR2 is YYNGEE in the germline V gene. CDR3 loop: CASSVGSPSTDTQYF. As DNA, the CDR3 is TGTGCCAGCAGCGTAGGGTCGCCTAGCACAGATACGCAGTATTTT.

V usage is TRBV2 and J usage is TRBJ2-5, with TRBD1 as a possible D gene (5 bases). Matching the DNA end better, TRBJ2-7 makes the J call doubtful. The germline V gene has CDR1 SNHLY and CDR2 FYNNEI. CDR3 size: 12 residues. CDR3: CASSVDSYEQYF. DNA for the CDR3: TGTGCCAGCAGTGTAGACAGCTACGAGCAGTACTTC.

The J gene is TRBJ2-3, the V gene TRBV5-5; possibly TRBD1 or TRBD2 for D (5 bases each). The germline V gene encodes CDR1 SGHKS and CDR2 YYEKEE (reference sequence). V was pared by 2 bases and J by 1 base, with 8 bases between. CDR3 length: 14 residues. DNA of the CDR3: TGTGCCAGCAGCTTAAGGGACCGCACAGATACGCAGTATTTT. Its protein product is CASSLRDRTDTQYF. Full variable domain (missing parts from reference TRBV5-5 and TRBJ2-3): DAGVTQSPTHLIKTRGQQVTLRCSPISGHKSVSWYQQVLGQGPQFIFQYYEKEERGRGNFPDRFSARQFPNYSSELNVNALLLGDSALYLCASSLRDRTDTQYFGPGTRLTVL.

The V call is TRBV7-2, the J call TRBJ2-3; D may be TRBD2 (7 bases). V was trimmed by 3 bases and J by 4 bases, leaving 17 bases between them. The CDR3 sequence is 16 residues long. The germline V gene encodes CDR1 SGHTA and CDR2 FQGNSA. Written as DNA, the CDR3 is TGTGCCAGCAGCTTTCGTGGGGGGGCCCCTTCAGATACGCAGTATTTT. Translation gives CASSFRGGAPSDTQYF.

CDR3 DNA sequence: TGTGCCAGCAGCTTAGTTGGACTAGACTACGAGCAGTACTTC. Encoded protein: CASSLVGLDYEQYF. This chain uses TRBV7-2 with TRBJ2-7, with 7 bases fitting TRBD2. CDR3 size: 14 residues. Unmatched junction bases numbered 3, after V lost 1 base and J lost 3 bases. Germline CDR1 reads SGHTA; CDR2 reads FQGNSA.

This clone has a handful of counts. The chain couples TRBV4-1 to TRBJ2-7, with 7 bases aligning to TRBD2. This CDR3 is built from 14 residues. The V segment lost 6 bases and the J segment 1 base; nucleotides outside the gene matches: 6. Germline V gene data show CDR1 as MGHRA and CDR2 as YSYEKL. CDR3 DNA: TGCGCCAGCAGGCCGAGCGGGGAGTCCTACGAGCAGTACTTC. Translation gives CASRPSGESYEQYF.